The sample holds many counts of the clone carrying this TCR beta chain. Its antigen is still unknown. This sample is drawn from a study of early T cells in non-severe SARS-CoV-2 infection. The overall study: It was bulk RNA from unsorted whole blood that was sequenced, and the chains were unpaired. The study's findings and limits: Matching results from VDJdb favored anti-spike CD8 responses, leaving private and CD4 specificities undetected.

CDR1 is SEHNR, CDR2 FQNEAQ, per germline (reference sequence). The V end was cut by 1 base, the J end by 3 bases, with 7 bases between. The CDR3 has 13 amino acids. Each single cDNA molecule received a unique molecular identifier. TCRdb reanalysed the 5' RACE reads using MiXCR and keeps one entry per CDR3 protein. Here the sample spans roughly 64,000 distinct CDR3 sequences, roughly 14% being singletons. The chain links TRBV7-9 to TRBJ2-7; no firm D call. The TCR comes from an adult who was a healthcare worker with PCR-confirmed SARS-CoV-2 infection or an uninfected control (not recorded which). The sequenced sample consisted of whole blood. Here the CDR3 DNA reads TGTGCCAGCAGCTTAGAATATTTCTACGAGCAGTACTTC. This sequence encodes CASSLEYFYEQYF.